These 15 T cell receptor beta chains came from one sample sequenced in a study of T-cell reconstitution after alpha-beta-depleted transplantation in children. Unique molecular identifiers tagged the TCRbeta library. TCRdb re-analysed the PCR reads in MiXCR, keeping a single row per CDR3 protein. Of about 600,000 distinct CDR3 sequences listed, 23% are singletons. The specimen comprised PBMCs, mostly from graft donor cells, sampled 360 days after TCRalphabeta/CD19-depleted stem cell transplant. The origin of the receptors is a boy under three years old who had a stem cell transplant for acute myeloid leukemia, so the T cells may come from the graft donor.

This clonotype was seen ten or more times. V and J are TRBV7-9 and TRBJ1-3; 9 bases map to TRBD1. This CDR3 has 17 amino acids. Trimming at V came to 4 bases and at J to 4 bases, leaving 11 bases not matched to a gene. Germline CDR1 and CDR2: SEHNR and FQNEAQ (reference sequence). CDR3 protein: CASSSSGQGVTGNTIYF. The CDR3 DNA reads as TGTGCCAGCAGCTCCTCGGGACAGGGCGTGACCGGAAACACCATATATTTT.

This clonotype was recorded a few times. This sequence joins TRBV11-2 and TRBJ2-3; D assignment may be TRBD1 or TRBD2 (5 bases each). Germline V lookup: CDR1 SGHAT, CDR2 FQNNGV. Deletions cut 5 bases from V and 7 bases from J, with 28 bases between. The CDR3 has 18 amino acids. The CDR3 sequence: CASSMQIAAGTTLNTQYF. The CDR3 DNA is TGTGCCAGCAGCATGCAGATCGCCGCCGGGACCACGCTAAATACGCAGTATTTT.

This clonotype was seen a few times. The V gene is TRBV7-2, the J gene TRBJ2-5; D is unclear. The CDR3 spans 15 residues. Germline CDR1 reads SGHTA; CDR2 reads FQGNSA. Trimming stripped 1 base from V and 2 bases from J, with 11 bases between. The CDR3 sequence is CASSLVSMEQETQYF. The CDR3 DNA reads TGTGCCAGCAGCTTAGTGTCAATGGAACAAGAGACCCAGTACTTC.

The V gene is TRBV7-9, the J gene TRBJ2-7; maybe TRBD2 (7 bases). This CDR3 is built from 17 residues. Germline V gene data show CDR1 as SEHNR and CDR2 as FQNEAQ (reference sequence). Trimming stripped 4 bases from V and 7 bases from J, with 26 bases between. This CDR3 reads CASSSLMGVAGAREQYF. The DNA of the CDR3 is TGTGCCAGCAGCTCGTTAATGGGGGTCGCGGGGGCGCGGGAGCAGTACTTC. The whole variable domain, remainder taken from reference TRBV7-9 and TRBJ2-7, is DTGVSQNPRHKITKRGQNVTFRCDPISEHNRLYWYRQTLGQGPEFLTYFQNEAQLEKSRLLSDRFSAERPKGSFSTLEIQRTEQGDSAMYLCASSSLMGVAGAREQYFGPGTRLTVT.

This clonotype was seen ten or more times. CDR3 sequence (DNA): TGTGCCAGCAGCTTATTATCAAGGGATGAAGAGACCCAGTACTTC. Protein sequence: CASSLLSRDEETQYF. The chain carries TRBV11-2 and TRBJ2-5; D unclear. The CDR3 runs to 15 residues. Looked up from germline, CDR1 is SGHAT and CDR2 is FQNNGV. V shed 2 bases and J shed 3 bases, with 13 bases lying between them.

Only a few counts were recorded for this clonotype. The genes are TRBV28 and TRBJ1-2; D unresolved. The germline V gene has CDR1 MDHEN and CDR2 SYDVKM. This CDR3 is 14 amino acids long. The V gene lost 4 bases and the J gene lost 8 bases, with 17 bases spanning the gap. CDR3 region: CASSSLLRFGGYTF. The CDR3 coding sequence is TGTGCCAGCAGTTCTCTACTAAGATTCGGCGGCTACACCTTC.

This clonotype occurred a few times. In DNA, the CDR3 is TGTGCCAGCAGCTCCTTGACAGGTTACAATGAGCAGTTCTTC. It encodes CASSSLTGYNEQFF. The V call is TRBV5-5, the J call TRBJ2-1; D might be TRBD1 (6 bases). Between the trimmed V and J ends, which lost 3 bases and 4 bases, there was a span of 11 bases. Germline V lookup: CDR1 SGHKS, CDR2 YYEKEE (reference sequence). This CDR3 region has 14 residues. The entire variable domain, with the rest obtained from reference TRBV5-5 and TRBJ2-1, is as follows: DAGVTQSPTHLIKTRGQQVTLRCSPISGHKSVSWYQQVLGQGPQFIFQYYEKEERGRGNFPDRFSARQFPNYSSELNVNALLLGDSALYLCASSSLTGYNEQFFGPGTRLTVL.

Many counts were recorded for this clonotype. The rearrangement uses TRBV7-9 and TRBJ2-3; the match to TRBD2 covers 8 bases. Germline V gene sequence: CDR1 SEHNR, CDR2 FQNEAQ (reference sequence). The CDR3 length is 15 residues. V was clipped by 5 bases and J by 6 bases; unmatched bases: 10. The CDR3 DNA sequence: TGTGCCAGCAGCCCGGGACTAGTGCAAGGGGATACGCAGTATTTT. It codes for CASSPGLVQGDTQYF. The variable domain in full, with the rest retrieved from reference TRBV7-9 and TRBJ2-3, is DTGVSQNPRHKITKRGQNVTFRCDPISEHNRLYWYRQTLGQGPEFLTYFQNEAQLEKSRLLSDRFSAERPKGSFSTLEIQRTEQGDSAMYLCASSPGLVQGDTQYFGPGTRLTVL.

Note on this clonotype: The junction departs from germline at one end; a sequencing error may be responsible. The chain uses TRBV6-5 and TRBJ1-1; D is ambiguous. Per germline, CDR1 MNHEY and CDR2 SVGAGI. This CDR3 comprises 15 residues. CDR3 sequence reads: CASSYSYSMNTEAFF. CDR3 nucleotide sequence: TGTGCCAGCAGCTACTCGTACAGCATGAACACTGAAGCTTTCTTT.

The sample holds many counts of this clonotype. The rearrangement uses TRBV12-3 or TRBV12-4 and TRBJ2-2; D not certain. Trimming pared 2 bases from V and 1 base from J, leaving 11 bases between. This CDR3 region has 16 residues. CDR3 nucleotides: TGTGCCAGCAGTTTAAATCAGAATCTGAACACCGGGGAGCTGTTTTTT. This codes for CASSLNQNLNTGELFF.

This clonotype was seen many times. The CDR3 spells CSVGGYGYTF. DNA of the CDR3: TGCAGCGTTGGGGGGTATGGCTACACCTTC. The chain combines TRBV29-1 with TRBJ1-2; TRBD1 might be the D (5 bases). Germline values: CDR1 SQVTM, CDR2 ANQGSEA. The V and J ends lost 4 bases and 5 bases respectively, with 5 bases between them. The CDR3 has 10 residues.

This clonotype was seen ten or more times. The chain combines TRBV7-3 with TRBJ2-2; D is possibly TRBD2 (5 bases). Germline CDR1 SGHTA, CDR2 FQGTGA. The CDR3 is 14 amino acids. V lost 5 bases and J 5 bases, leaving 12 bases between the germline ends. The CDR3 sequence: CASSPRAGTGELFF. The CDR3 DNA sequence: TGTGCCAGCAGCCCGAGGGCAGGTACCGGGGAGCTGTTTTTT.

This clonotype was seen many times. The chain links TRBV6-5 to TRBJ1-2; the D is unclear. Germline V gene sequence: CDR1 MNHEY, CDR2 SVGAGI. V dropped 6 bases and J dropped 7 bases, with 12 bases sitting between them. The CDR3 has 12 amino acids. The CDR3, as DNA: TGTGCCAGCAGACGTCTGGAGGGTGGCTACACCTTC. Protein product: CASRRLEGGYTF.

This clonotype was seen repeatedly, ten times or more. The J gene is TRBJ2-1, the V gene TRBV5-1, with D perhaps TRBD1 (6 bases). The CDR3 is 15 residues long. Trimming removed 1 base from V and 4 bases from J, with 12 bases in between. The germline V gene encodes CDR1 SGHRS and CDR2 YFSETQ. The CDR3 reads CASSLWGQQYNEQFF. The CDR3 DNA reads as TGCGCCAGCAGCTTGTGGGGACAACAGTACAATGAGCAGTTCTTC.

In its sample, this clonotype was seen a few times. The chain links TRBV4-3 to TRBJ2-3; 9 bases match TRBD2. There are 17 residues in the CDR3. Germline assignment: CDR1 LGHNA and CDR2 YSLEER. Trimming took 4 bases from V and 2 from J; bases not matched to a gene: 10. Here the CDR3 DNA reads TGCGCCAGCAGCCGGGGATTAGCGGGGGCCGACACAGATACGCAGTATTTT. It codes for CASSRGLAGADTDTQYF.